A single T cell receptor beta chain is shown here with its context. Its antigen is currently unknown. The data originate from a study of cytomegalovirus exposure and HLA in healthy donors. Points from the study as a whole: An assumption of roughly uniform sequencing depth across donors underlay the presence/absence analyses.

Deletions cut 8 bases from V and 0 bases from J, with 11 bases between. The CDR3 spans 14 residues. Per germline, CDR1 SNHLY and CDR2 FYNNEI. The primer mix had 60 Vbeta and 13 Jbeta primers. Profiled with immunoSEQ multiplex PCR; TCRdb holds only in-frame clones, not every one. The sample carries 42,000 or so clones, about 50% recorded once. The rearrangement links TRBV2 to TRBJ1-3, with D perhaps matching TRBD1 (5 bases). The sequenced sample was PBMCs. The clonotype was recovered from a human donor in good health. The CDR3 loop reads CASLTDSSGNTIYF. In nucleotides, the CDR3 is TGTGCCAGCCTGACCGACAGCTCTGGAAACACCATATATTTT.